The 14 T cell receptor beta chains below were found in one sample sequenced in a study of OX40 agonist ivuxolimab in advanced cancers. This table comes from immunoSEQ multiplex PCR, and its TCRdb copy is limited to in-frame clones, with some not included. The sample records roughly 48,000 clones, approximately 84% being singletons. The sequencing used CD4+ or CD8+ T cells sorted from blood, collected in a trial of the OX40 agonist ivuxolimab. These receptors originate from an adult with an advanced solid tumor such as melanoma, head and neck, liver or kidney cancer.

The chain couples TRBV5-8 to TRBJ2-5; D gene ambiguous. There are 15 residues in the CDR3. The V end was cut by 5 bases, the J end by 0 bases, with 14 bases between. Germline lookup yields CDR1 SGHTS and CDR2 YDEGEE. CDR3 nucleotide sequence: TGTGCCAGCAGACCCAGGAACCGAGACCAAGAGACCCAGTACTTC. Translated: CASRPRNRDQETQYF. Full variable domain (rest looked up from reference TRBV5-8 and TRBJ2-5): EAGVTQSPTHLIKTRGQQATLRCSPISGHTSVYWYQQALGLGLQFLLWYDEGEERNRGNFPPRFSGRQFPNYSSELNVNALELEDSALYLCASRPRNRDQETQYFGPGTRLLVL.

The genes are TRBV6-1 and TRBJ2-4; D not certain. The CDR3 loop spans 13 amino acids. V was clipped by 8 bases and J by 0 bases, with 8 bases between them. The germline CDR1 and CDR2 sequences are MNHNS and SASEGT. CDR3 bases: TGTGCCAGCTTTGGGCTAGCCAAAAACATTCAGTACTTC. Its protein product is CASFGLAKNIQYF.

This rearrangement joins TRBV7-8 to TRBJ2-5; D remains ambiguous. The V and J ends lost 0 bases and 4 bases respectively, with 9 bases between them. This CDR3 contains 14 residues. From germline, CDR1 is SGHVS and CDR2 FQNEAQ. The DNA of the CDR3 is TGTGCCAGCAGCTTAGCGGCGGCACCAGAGACCCAGTACTTC. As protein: CASSLAAAPETQYF.

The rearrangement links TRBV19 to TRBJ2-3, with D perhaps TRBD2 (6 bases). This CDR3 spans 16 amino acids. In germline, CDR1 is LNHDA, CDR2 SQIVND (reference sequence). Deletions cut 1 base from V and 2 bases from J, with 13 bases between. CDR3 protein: CASSIGRGYNTDTQYF. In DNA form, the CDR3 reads TGTGCCAGTAGTATAGGGCGGGGCTACAACACAGATACGCAGTATTTT.

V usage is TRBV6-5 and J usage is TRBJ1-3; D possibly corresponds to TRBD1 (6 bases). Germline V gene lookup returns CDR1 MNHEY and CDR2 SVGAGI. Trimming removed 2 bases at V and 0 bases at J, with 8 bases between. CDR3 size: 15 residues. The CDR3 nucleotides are TGTGCCAGCAGTTACGGGGGCGGCTCTGGAAACACCATATATTTT. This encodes CASSYGGGSGNTIYF.

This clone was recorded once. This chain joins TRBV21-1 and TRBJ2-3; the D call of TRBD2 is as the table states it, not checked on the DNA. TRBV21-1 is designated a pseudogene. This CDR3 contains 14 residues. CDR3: CASSKPNSADTQYF. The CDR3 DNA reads TGTGCCAGCAGCAAACCCAATAGTGCAGATACGCAGTATTTT.

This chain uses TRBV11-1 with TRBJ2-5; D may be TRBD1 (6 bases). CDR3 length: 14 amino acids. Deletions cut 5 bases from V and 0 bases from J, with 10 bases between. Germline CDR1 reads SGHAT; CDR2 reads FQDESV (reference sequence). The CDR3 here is CASSMDSYQETQYF. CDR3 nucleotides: TGTGCCAGCAGCATGGACAGCTACCAAGAGACCCAGTACTTC.

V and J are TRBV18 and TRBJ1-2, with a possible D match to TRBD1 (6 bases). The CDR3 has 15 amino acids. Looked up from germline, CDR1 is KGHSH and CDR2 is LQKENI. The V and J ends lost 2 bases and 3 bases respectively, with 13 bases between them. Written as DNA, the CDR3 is TGTGCCAGCTCACCAGCCCGCCACAGGGACTATGGCTACACCTTC. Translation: CASSPARHRDYGYTF.

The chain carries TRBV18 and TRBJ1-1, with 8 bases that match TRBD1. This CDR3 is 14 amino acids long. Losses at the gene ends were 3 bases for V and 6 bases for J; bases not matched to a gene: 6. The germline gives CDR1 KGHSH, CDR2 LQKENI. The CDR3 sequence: CASSPSGGLPEAFF. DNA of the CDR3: TGTGCCAGCTCACCCTCAGGGGGCCTGCCTGAAGCTTTCTTT.

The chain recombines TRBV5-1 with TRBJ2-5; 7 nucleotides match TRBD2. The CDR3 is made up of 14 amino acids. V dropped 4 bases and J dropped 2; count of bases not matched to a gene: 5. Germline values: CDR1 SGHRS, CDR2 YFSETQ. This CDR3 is CASSPSGGQETQYF. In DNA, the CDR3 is TGCGCCAGCAGCCCCTCGGGGGGACAAGAGACCCAGTACTTC.

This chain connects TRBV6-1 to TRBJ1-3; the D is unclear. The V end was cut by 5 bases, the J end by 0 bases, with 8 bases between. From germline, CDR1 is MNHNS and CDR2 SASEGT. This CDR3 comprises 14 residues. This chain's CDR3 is CASSFTRSGNTIYF. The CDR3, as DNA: TGTGCCAGCAGTTTCACCCGCTCTGGAAACACCATATATTTT.

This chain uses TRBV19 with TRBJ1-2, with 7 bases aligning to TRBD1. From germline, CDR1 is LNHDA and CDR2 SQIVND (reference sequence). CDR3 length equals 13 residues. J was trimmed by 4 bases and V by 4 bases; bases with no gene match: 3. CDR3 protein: CASSTGQLYGYTF. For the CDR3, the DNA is TGTGCCAGTAGTACGGGACAGCTCTATGGCTACACCTTC.

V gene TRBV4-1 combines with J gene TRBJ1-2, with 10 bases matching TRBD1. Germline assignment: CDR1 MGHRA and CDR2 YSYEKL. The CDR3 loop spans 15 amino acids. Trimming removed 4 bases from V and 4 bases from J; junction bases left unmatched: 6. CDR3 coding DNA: TGCGCCAGCAGCCCCCGACAGGGGGCGTCCTATGGCTACACCTTC. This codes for CASSPRQGASYGYTF.

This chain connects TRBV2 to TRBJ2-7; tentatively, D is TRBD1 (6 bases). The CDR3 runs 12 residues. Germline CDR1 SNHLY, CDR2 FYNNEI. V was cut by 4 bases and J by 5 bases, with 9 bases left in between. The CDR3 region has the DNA TGTGCCAGCAGTGCAGGGACAAACGAGCAGTACTTC. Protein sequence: CASSAGTNEQYF.